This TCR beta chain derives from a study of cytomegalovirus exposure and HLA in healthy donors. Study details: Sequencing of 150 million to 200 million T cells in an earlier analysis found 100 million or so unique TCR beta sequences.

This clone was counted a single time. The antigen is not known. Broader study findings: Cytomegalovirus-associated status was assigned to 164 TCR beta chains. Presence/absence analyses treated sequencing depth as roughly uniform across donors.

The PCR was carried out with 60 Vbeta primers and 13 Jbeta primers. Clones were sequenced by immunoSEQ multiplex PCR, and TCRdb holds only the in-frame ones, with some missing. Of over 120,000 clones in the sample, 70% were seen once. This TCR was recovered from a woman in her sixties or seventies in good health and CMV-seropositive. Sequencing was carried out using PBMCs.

The DNA for the CDR3 is TGTGCCAGTCGGGACAGGAGAAAGGGGGATCAGCCCCAGCATTTT. It encodes CASRDRRKGDQPQHF. The J gene is TRBJ1-5, the V gene TRBV19; 8 bases align to TRBD1. The CDR3 totals 15 residues. The germline V gene encodes CDR1 LNHDA and CDR2 SQIVND (reference sequence). The trim removed 8 bases at V and 5 bases at J, leaving 11 bases unmatched.